This T cell receptor beta chain was sequenced for a study of T-cell memory formation after mild COVID-19. Study-wide results and limits: The study detected some responding clones in pre-infection memory, suggesting cross-reactive memory joined. Second-wave clones that peaked on day 37 lacked confirmed SARS-CoV-2 specificity.

Germline V gene sequence: CDR1 SGHTA, CDR2 FQGNSA. V was shortened by 2 bases and J by 4 bases, with 17 bases between the two germline ends. This CDR3 has 16 amino acids. This clonotype showed up just a few times. Its antigen remains unknown. Constant-segment primers served in 5'RACE that generated TCR alpha and TCR beta cDNA libraries bearing sample barcodes and UMIs. MiXCR, run by TCRdb on the 5' RACE reads, gives a single entry per CDR3 protein. The table shows 350,000 to 450,000 distinct CDR3 sequences, with around 20% occurring only once. Sequenced: PBMCs or a T cell subset sorted from them (not recorded which). The V gene is TRBV7-2, the J gene TRBJ1-2; D call uncertain. The receptor was derived from an adult woman who had mild COVID-19 (a few samples of this study predate the infection). Cell type and time point are not known. The chain's CDR3 is CASSLFEPQTPYGYTF. DNA of the CDR3: TGTGCCAGCAGCTTATTCGAGCCGCAGACGCCCTATGGCTACACCTTC.